This T cell receptor (beta chain) was obtained from a study of identical twins. Study-wide points: Because invariant MAIT and iNKT cells could be present, zero-insertion analyses could be partly confounded.

The V end lost 5 bases, the J end lost 13 bases, and 13 bases lay between the germline ends. The germline gives CDR1 SEHNR, CDR2 FQNEAQ (reference sequence). This CDR3 comprises 11 residues. TCRdb passed the 5' RACE reads through MiXCR, listing each CDR3 protein once. The sample lists about 460,000 distinct CDR3 sequences; 13% to 15% were seen once. Regarding this clonotype: Its antigen is undetermined.

The sample also formed part of further work on yellow fever vaccine responses in identical twins.

Sequenced: CD4+ T cells sorted from blood. The chain is built from TRBV7-9 and TRBJ2-3; D is possibly TRBD2 (5 bases). The sequence came from a woman younger than 30 in good health. As DNA, the CDR3 is TGTGCCAGCAGCGCAGCGGCTTTCGAGTATTTT. This encodes CASSAAAFEYF.